One sample yielded the 11 T cell receptor beta chains listed below, sequenced in a study of cytomegalovirus exposure and HLA in healthy donors. Vbeta (60) and Jbeta (13) primers were used in the PCR. TCRdb's table, derived via immunoSEQ multiplex PCR, lists solely in-frame clones and lacks some. The data hold about 160,000 clones, with under 85% observed a single time. The material sequenced was PBMCs. The receptors were gathered from a man aged 50-60 years in good health and CMV-seropositive.

This chain connects TRBV30 to TRBJ1-1; TRBD1 matches 7 bases. Germline CDR1 and CDR2: GTSNPN and SVGIG (reference sequence). CDR3 size: 16 residues. The V segment lost 4 bases and the J segment 0 bases; nucleotides outside the gene matches: 11. The chain's CDR3 is CAWTRPVDRLNTEAFF. Written as DNA, the CDR3 is TGTGCCTGGACCCGACCCGTGGACAGGTTGAACACTGAAGCTTTCTTT. Based on the CDR3 plus reference TRBV30 and TRBJ1-1, the full variable domain is SQTIHQWPATLVQPVGSPLSLECTVEGTSNPNLYWYRQAAGRGLQLLFYSVGIGQISSEVPQNLSASRPQDRQFILSSKKLLLSDSGFYLCAWTRPVDRLNTEAFFGQGTRLTVV.

The count of this clone is one. The chain carries TRBV6-5 and TRBJ1-1; TRBD1 is a possible D gene (6 bases). With 5 bases removed from V and 5 bases from J, the gap between germline ends came to 15 bases. The CDR3 extends over 14 amino acids. CDR1 is MNHEY and CDR2 is SVGAGI in the germline V gene. The CDR3 DNA sequence: TGTGCCAGCAGTGATTACAGGGTAGGGACTGAAGCTTTCTTT. Translated: CASSDYRVGTEAFF.

The rearrangement uses TRBV6-6 and TRBJ1-2; 10 bases fit TRBD1. CDR1 and CDR2 (germline): MNHNY, SVGAGI (reference sequence). The CDR3 totals 14 residues. The V and J ends lost 7 bases and 3 bases, in that order; junction bases with no gene match: 5. The CDR3 bases are TGTGCCAGCAATCGACAGGGGGCGGACTATGGCTACACCTTC. Amino acid sequence: CASNRQGADYGYTF.

This clone appeared a single time. V gene TRBV9 combines with J gene TRBJ2-5; 12 bases match TRBD2. Trimming took 2 bases from V and 5 from J; bases not matched to a gene: 7. The length of the CDR3 is 16 residues. Germline assignment: CDR1 SGDLS and CDR2 YYNGEE. The CDR3 is CASSVSRLAGVETQYF. The CDR3 DNA is TGTGCCAGCAGCGTCTCGCGACTAGCGGGAGTTGAGACCCAGTACTTC.

The chain has TRBV27 and TRBJ2-7; a weak D match, TRBD1 (5 bases). The germline V gene has CDR1 MNHEY and CDR2 SMNVEV (reference sequence). The CDR3 is made up of 15 amino acids. Trimming took off 5 bases at V and 3 bases at J, with 17 bases between the two ends. CDR3 residues: CASSLKGARDYEQYF. The CDR3 DNA follows: TGTGCCAGCAGTCTAAAAGGGGCTAGGGACTACGAGCAGTACTTC.

The chain combines TRBV11-2 with TRBJ2-1; TRBD1 matches at 11 bases. V shed 2 bases, J shed 7 bases, and the junction held 10 bases outside the gene matches. CDR1 SGHAT and CDR2 FQNNGV come from the germline V gene. The CDR3 contains 17 residues. The CDR3 loop reads CASSLSWGGTGGNEQFF. In DNA, the CDR3 is TGTGCCAGCAGCTTAAGCTGGGGGGGGACAGGGGGGAATGAGCAGTTCTTC.

Here the CDR3 DNA reads TGTGCCAGCAGCTTATGGGGCAGGGCAGACACTGAAGCTTTCTTT. Its protein product is CASSLWGRADTEAFF. The chain has TRBV7-9 and TRBJ1-1; D possibly corresponds to TRBD1 (5 bases). Germline lookup yields CDR1 SEHNR and CDR2 FQNEAQ (reference sequence). Trimming took off 2 bases at V and 3 bases at J, with 13 bases between the two ends. The CDR3 is made up of 15 amino acids.

The gene calls are TRBV7-2 and TRBJ2-7; 8 nucleotides match TRBD2. The CDR3 contains 15 residues. Germline lookup yields CDR1 SGHTA and CDR2 FQGNSA. V trimming: 2 bases; J trimming: 2 bases; junction bases outside the gene matches: 5. This CDR3 is CASSLKTGGPYEQYF. In DNA form, the CDR3 reads TGTGCCAGCAGCTTAAAAACGGGGGGGCCCTACGAGCAGTACTTC.

The chain combines TRBV6-5 with TRBJ1-1; weak D call: TRBD1 (6 bases). Germline loops: CDR1 MNHEY, CDR2 SVGAGI. Trimming cost V 7 bases and J 0 bases, with 9 bases left between them. CDR3 length equals 13 residues. The DNA of the CDR3 is TGTGCCAGCACCCAGGGGCTGAACACTGAAGCTTTCTTT. It specifies CASTQGLNTEAFF.

This clone has more than one count but fewer than ten. The chain has TRBV25-1 and TRBJ1-1; maybe TRBD1 (6 bases). The CDR3 loop spans 12 amino acids. Between the trimmed V and J ends, which lost 4 bases and 3 bases, there was a span of 6 bases. Germline values: CDR1 MGHDK, CDR2 SYGVNS. As DNA, the CDR3 is TGTGCCAGCAGTGGGGGGCACACTGAAGCTTTCTTT. Protein sequence: CASSGGHTEAFF.

The CDR3 loop is CASTDGQGAANEQFF. CDR3 in DNA: TGTGCCAGTACTGACGGACAGGGGGCTGCAAATGAGCAGTTCTTC. The rearrangement links TRBV19 to TRBJ2-1, with 11 positions matching TRBD1. The junction had 9 bases not matched to a gene; V was cut back by 7 bases and J by 7 bases. Germline lookup yields CDR1 LNHDA and CDR2 SQIVND (reference sequence). The CDR3 is made up of 15 amino acids.